This entry lists 10 T cell receptor beta chains sequenced from one sample in a study of T cell responses to AZD1222 COVID-19 vaccine. Profiling relied on immunoSEQ multiplex PCR, and the TCRdb table lists in-frame clones only, not all of them. The table has approximately 140,000 clones, over 85% seen once. The sequences come from peripheral blood, collected on day 0 of AZD1222 vaccination. The receptors were gathered from an adult in good health.

The V call is TRBV30, the J call TRBJ2-7; D might be TRBD1 (5 bases). The CDR3 is made up of 12 amino acids. V gave up 2 bases and J gave up 5 bases, with 10 bases separating them. Germline V gives CDR1 GTSNPN, CDR2 SVGIG (reference sequence). This chain's CDR3 is CAWSWQGHEQYF. In nucleotides, the CDR3 is TGTGCCTGGAGTTGGCAGGGCCACGAGCAGTACTTC.

The chain links TRBV18 to TRBJ1-6, with D uncertain. The germline V gene has CDR1 KGHSH and CDR2 LQKENI. This CDR3 is built from 15 residues. With 3 bases removed from V and 9 bases from J, the gap between germline ends came to 15 bases. The CDR3 protein is CASSPGRGVSSPLHF. The CDR3 DNA is TGTGCCAGCTCACCCGGCAGAGGAGTTAGTTCACCCCTCCACTTT.

The chain has TRBV12-3 or TRBV12-4 and TRBJ2-1; 11 bases agree with TRBD2. CDR3 length: 13 amino acids. The V gene end was trimmed by 5 bases and the J gene end by 7 bases; junction bases not matched to a gene: 1. The CDR3 sequence: CASSRTSGNEQFF. The CDR3 coding sequence is TGTGCCAGCAGTAGGACTAGCGGGAATGAGCAGTTCTTC.

The V gene is TRBV4-3, the J gene TRBJ2-3; either TRBD1 or TRBD2 may fit D (6 bases each). Per the germline V gene, CDR1 is LGHNA and CDR2 is YSLEER. V lost 5 bases and J lost 0, with 12 bases in between. This CDR3 is built from 15 residues. The CDR3 nucleotides read TGCGCCAGCAGCTCGGGGGCTACTAGCACAGATACGCAGTATTTT. This gives the protein CASSSGATSTDTQYF.

The chain has TRBV4-2 and TRBJ2-1, with 14 bases fitting TRBD2. The CDR3 has 19 residues. The germline CDR1 and CDR2 sequences are LGHNA and YNFKEQ. The ends lost 4 bases at V and 9 bases at J; junction bases unmatched: 17. CDR3 sequence reads: CASSLGTSGSSQQQFEQFF. CDR3 bases: TGTGCCAGCAGCCTCGGGACTAGCGGGAGCTCCCAGCAACAATTTGAGCAGTTCTTC.

The gene calls are TRBV4-2 and TRBJ2-1, with D perhaps given as TRBD1 or TRBD2 (5 bases each). Germline loops: CDR1 LGHNA, CDR2 YNFKEQ. V dropped 5 bases and J dropped 8 bases, with 22 bases sitting between them. The CDR3 contains 16 residues. The DNA of the CDR3 is TGTGCCAGCAGCGTGCGAGACCAAACCAGGGACGATGAGCAGTTCTTC. It encodes CASSVRDQTRDDEQFF.

This CDR3 is CASRRDNFGEKLFF. In DNA, the CDR3 is TGTGCCAGCAGGCGGGACAATTTTGGGGAAAAACTGTTTTTT. The chain carries TRBV7-9 and TRBJ1-4, with a weak D call TRBD1 (6 bases). The CDR3 contains 14 residues. Trimming took off 6 bases at V and 8 bases at J, with 16 bases between the two ends. The germline V gene has CDR1 SEHNR and CDR2 FQNEAQ (reference sequence).

This rearrangement joins TRBV6-6 to TRBJ2-1; no reliable D call. Germline V gene lookup returns CDR1 MNHNY and CDR2 SVGAGI (reference sequence). The CDR3 sequence is 17 residues long. Trimming shortened V by 6 bases and J by 3 bases, and 21 bases separated the two germline ends. The CDR3 loop is CASSRIPSLNNYNEQFF. CDR3 bases: TGTGCCAGCAGCCGAATACCGAGTCTAAACAACTACAATGAGCAGTTCTTC.

This sequence joins TRBV30 and TRBJ1-4; 7 bases are a match to TRBD1. The J segment lost 1 base and the V segment lost 8 bases, leaving 13 bases of the junction unmatched. The CDR3 spans 16 residues. CDR1 and CDR2 from the germline V gene are GTSNPN and SVGIG (reference sequence). The CDR3 here is CAGYHEYRGTNEKLFF. The CDR3 region has the DNA TGTGCCGGCTACCACGAATACAGGGGAACTAATGAAAAACTGTTTTTT. The variable domain in full, completed from reference TRBV30 and TRBJ1-4, reads SQTIHQWPATLVQPVGSPLSLECTVEGTSNPNLYWYRQAAGRGLQLLFYSVGIGQISSEVPQNLSASRPQDRQFILSSKKLLLSDSGFYLCAGYHEYRGTNEKLFFGSGTQLSVL.

This sequence joins TRBV7-9 and TRBJ1-2; no firm D call. The CDR3 runs 14 residues. Trimming pared 8 bases from V and 8 bases from J, leaving 21 bases between. CDR1 and CDR2 (germline): SEHNR, FQNEAQ (reference sequence). The CDR3 region is CASYPASLTRGYTF. In DNA form, the CDR3 reads TGTGCCAGCTATCCCGCATCCCTCACCCGAGGCTACACCTTC.